The clone carrying this TCR beta chain was observed a handful of times. The target antigen is unknown. The V gene lost 7 bases and the J gene lost 0 bases, with 10 bases spanning the gap. The CDR3 is made up of 14 amino acids. Germline values: CDR1 LNHDA, CDR2 SQIVND (reference sequence). The data are from a study of T cells in localized non-small cell lung cancer. General study results and limits: A median of around 52 clones ranked among the top 100 in tumor appeared in adjacent lung. Density of T cells in blood, when higher, went with longer overall survival.

Sequenced by immunoSEQ multiplex PCR; TCRdb stores in-frame clones only, minus some. This table holds 1,000 or so clones, around 21% found once. Harvested at least 2 cm beyond the tumor margin, adjacent lung showed no atypia. This receptor was obtained from a woman between 35 and 75 years old with stage I lung adenocarcinoma. Here the sequenced sample was normal lung tissue next to the tumor, taken before any cancer treatment. This chain connects TRBV19 to TRBJ1-3; the D is unclear. CDR3 in amino acids: CASNSLGSGNTIYF. Here the CDR3 DNA reads TGTGCCAGTAACAGCCTCGGCTCTGGAAACACCATATATTTT.